This TCR beta chain was captured by sequencing in a study of molecular identifiers for immune sequencing clone quantification. Only a few counts were recorded for this clonotype. Its antigen is not identified. Researchers sorted naive CD8 T cells as cells that were CD8+CD4-CCR7+CD45RA+. In preparing bulk TCR libraries, previously described methods and listed TCR primers were used. In TCRdb, the PCR reads were re-called with MiXCR into one record per CDR3 protein. The sample includes about 100,000 distinct CDR3 sequences, 36% seen only once; the top ten take around 4.2%. Trimming removed 2 bases from V and 0 bases from J, with 14 bases in between. CDR1 is SGHTA and CDR2 is FQGNSA in the germline V gene. This CDR3 is 16 amino acids long. Study observations and caveats: Over 98% of effector molecules, but under 1% in naive cells, were held by clones with more than 20 RNA copies. Identical barcode-sharing TCR molecules could lead to underestimated sizes for highly expanded clones.

This TCR was sampled from a human donor in good health. Some libraries in this study had Jurkat cell RNA spiked in. The V gene is TRBV7-2, the J gene TRBJ2-7; maybe TRBD2 (5 bases). Sequenced input: naive CD8+ T cells from blood, with Jurkat cell RNA spiked in. Documented subset: FACS-sorted CD8+CD4-CCR7+CD45RA+ naive T cells. Here the CDR3 reads CASSLLSSRPSYEQYF. The CDR3 nucleotides read TGTGCCAGCAGCTTATTATCTAGCCGACCCTCCTACGAGCAGTACTTC.